Given below is one TCR beta chain in context. This specimen belongs to a study of CD8 T cells in Susac syndrome. The authors reverse transcribed roughly 0.5 to 1 ug RNA with random hexamers. TCRdb reprocessed the immunoSEQ multiplex PCR reads via MiXCR and lists one record per CDR3 protein. There are hundreds of thousands of distinct CDR3 sequences in the sample; about 85% occur only once, and about 0.1% lies in the top ten. Sequences were obtained from CD8+ T cells from PBMCs. This receptor was taken from a human donor with multiple sclerosis.

CDR3 sequence: CASSTGGATDTQYF. CDR3 DNA: TGTGCCAGCAGTACCGGGGGGGCCACAGATACGCAGTATTTT. This chain connects TRBV6-2 or TRBV6-3 to TRBJ2-3; 8 bases line up with TRBD2. Per germline, CDR1 MNHEY and CDR2 SVGEGT. Unmatched junction bases numbered 3, after V lost 5 bases and J lost 2 bases. CDR3 length: 14 residues.